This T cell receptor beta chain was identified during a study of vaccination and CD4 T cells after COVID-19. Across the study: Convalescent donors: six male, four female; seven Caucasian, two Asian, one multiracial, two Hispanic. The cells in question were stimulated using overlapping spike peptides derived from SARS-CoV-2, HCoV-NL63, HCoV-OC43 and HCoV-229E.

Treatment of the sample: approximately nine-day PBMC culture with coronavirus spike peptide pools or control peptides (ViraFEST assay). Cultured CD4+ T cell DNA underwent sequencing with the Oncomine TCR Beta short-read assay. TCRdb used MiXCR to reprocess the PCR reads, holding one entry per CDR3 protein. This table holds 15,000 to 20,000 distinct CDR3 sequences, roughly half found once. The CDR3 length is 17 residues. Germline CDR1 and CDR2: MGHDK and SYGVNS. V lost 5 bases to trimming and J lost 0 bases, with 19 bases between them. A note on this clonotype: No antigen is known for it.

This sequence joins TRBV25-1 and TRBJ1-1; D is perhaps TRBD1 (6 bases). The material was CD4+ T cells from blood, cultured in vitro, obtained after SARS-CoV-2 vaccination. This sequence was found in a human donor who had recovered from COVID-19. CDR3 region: CASSPEGQGRVNTEAFF. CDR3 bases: TGTGCCAGCAGTCCGGAAGGGCAGGGGCGCGTGAACACTGAAGCTTTCTTT. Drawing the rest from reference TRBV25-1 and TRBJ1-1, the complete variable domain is EADIYQTPRYLVIGTGKKITLECSQTMGHDKMYWYQQDPGMELHLIHYSYGVNSTEKGDLSSESTVSRIRTEHFPLTLESARPSHTSQYLCASSPEGQGRVNTEAFFGQGTRLTVV.